These 32 T cell receptor beta chains share one sample of origin, sequenced in a study of shared clonotypes between healthy human individuals. Sequencing was performed with immunoSEQ multiplex PCR; in TCRdb, only in-frame clones are kept and a portion is missing. The repertoire has 2,500,000 or so clones, 93% of them found once; the top ten carry around 0.4%. Source material: naive CD4+ T cells from PBMCs. Subset specified: CD45RA+ positively selected. These receptors originate from a man between 18 and 29 years old in good health. Some clones in this sample may be carry-over from other donors' samples.

The chain employs TRBV18 and TRBJ2-1; 10 positions match TRBD2. CDR3 size: 16 residues. V dropped 3 bases and J dropped 3; count of bases not matched to a gene: 5. CDR1 KGHSH and CDR2 LQKENI come from the germline V gene. CDR3 sequence reads: CASSPSGLAVYNEQFF. The DNA for the CDR3 is TGTGCCAGCTCACCGTCAGGACTAGCGGTCTACAATGAGCAGTTCTTC.

The gene calls are TRBV20-1 and TRBJ2-1; the match to TRBD2 covers 8 bases. The CDR3 runs to 11 residues. Germline lookup yields CDR1 DFQATT and CDR2 SNEGSKA (reference sequence). CDR3 protein: CSKQRETEQFF. CDR3 nucleotides: TGCAGCAAGCAGCGGGAGACTGAGCAGTTCTTC.

The V gene is TRBV25-1, the J gene TRBJ2-5; 15 bases fit TRBD2. V gave up 4 bases and J gave up 5 bases; unmatched junction bases: 8. The CDR3 totals 17 residues. Germline lookup yields CDR1 MGHDK and CDR2 SYGVNS. The CDR3, as DNA: TGTGCCAGCAGTGGAGGACTAGCGGGAGGGCTATTTGAGACCCAGTACTTC. Its translation: CASSGGLAGGLFETQYF.

As concerns this clone: This sample includes further DNA sequences coding for the same CDR3. The rearrangement links TRBV7-9 to TRBJ2-7, with D possibly being TRBD1 or TRBD2 (5 bases each). Germline CDR1 is SEHNR and CDR2 is FQNEAQ (reference sequence). CDR3 length: 15 amino acids. V was clipped by 3 bases and J by 2 bases, with 14 bases between them. Here the CDR3 reads CASSLVGRGTYEQYF. CDR3 coding DNA: TGTGCCAGCAGCTTGGTGGGACGGGGAACCTACGAGCAGTACTTC.

This rearrangement joins TRBV5-1 to TRBJ1-4; D is perhaps TRBD1 (5 bases). V was pared by 4 bases and J by 6 bases, with 13 bases between. The CDR3 runs to 14 residues. Germline loops: CDR1 SGHRS, CDR2 YFSETQ. The CDR3 DNA reads as TGCGCCAGCAGCACGGACAACGGTCATGAAAAACTGTTTTTT. Translation gives CASSTDNGHEKLFF.

CDR3 loop: CANYSQSGTETQYF. The CDR3 region has the DNA TGTGCCAACTACTCCCAGTCTGGGACAGAGACCCAGTACTTC. This chain joins TRBV6-1 and TRBJ2-5, with D tentatively TRBD1 or TRBD2 (5 bases each). Germline V CDR1 and CDR2: MNHNS, SASEGT. V was pared by 10 bases and J by 4 bases, with 19 bases between. The CDR3 consists of 14 residues.

This clone is a singleton in its sample. The chain combines TRBV7-2 with TRBJ2-7; D is possibly TRBD1 or TRBD2 (5 bases each). CDR1 is SGHTA, CDR2 FQGNSA, per germline. The CDR3 is 14 residues long. V shed 3 bases and J shed 3 bases, with 12 bases lying between them. The CDR3 region has the DNA TGTGCCAGCAGCTTTACCTTTGGGGGCTACGAGCAGTACTTC. Translated, it gives CASSFTFGGYEQYF.

The V gene is TRBV28, the J gene TRBJ1-3; no clear D. The CDR3 runs 15 residues. Germline CDR1 MDHEN, CDR2 SYDVKM. Trimming cost V 2 bases and J 6 bases, with 14 bases left between them. As DNA, the CDR3 is TGTGCCAGCAGTTTACGTCTCTTAGTTCAAAACACCATATATTTT. Protein sequence: CASSLRLLVQNTIYF.

The chain combines TRBV5-1 with TRBJ1-2; D gene unclear. Germline V lookup: CDR1 SGHRS, CDR2 YFSETQ. V dropped 4 bases and J dropped 5 bases, with 12 bases sitting between them. The CDR3 spans 13 residues. The CDR3 DNA reads TGCGCCAGCAGCCCGCCGGGATTTTATGGCTACACCTTC. Its protein product is CASSPPGFYGYTF.

CDR3 loop: CASSPLGTGYNEQFF. CDR3 coding DNA: TGTGCCAGCAGTCCCTTAGGGACAGGGTACAATGAGCAGTTCTTC. This chain connects TRBV6-5 to TRBJ2-1, with 9 bases fitting TRBD1. Trimming removed 5 bases from V and 4 bases from J; junction bases left unmatched: 6. The CDR3 length is 15 residues. Germline V gene data show CDR1 as MNHEY and CDR2 as SVGAGI.

The chain combines TRBV5-4 with TRBJ2-1; 8 bases are a match to TRBD2. J was trimmed by 7 bases and V by 2 bases; bases with no gene match: 11. The CDR3 sequence is 16 residues long. Germline V gives CDR1 SGHNT, CDR2 YYREEE (reference sequence). CDR3 protein: CASSFAVGGRWNEQFF. In DNA, the CDR3 is TGTGCCAGCAGCTTTGCCGTGGGCGGGAGGTGGAATGAGCAGTTCTTC.

The chain employs TRBV7-9 and TRBJ2-2; 7 nucleotides agree with TRBD1. CDR3 length equals 14 residues. CDR1 is SEHNR, CDR2 FQNEAQ, per germline (reference sequence). V dropped 5 bases and J dropped 6; count of bases not matched to a gene: 6. The CDR3 region is CASSPGGVAGELFF. The CDR3, as DNA: TGTGCCAGCAGCCCAGGGGGAGTGGCCGGGGAGCTGTTTTTT.

The chain is built from TRBV7-6 and TRBJ2-7, with 12 bases that match TRBD2. J gave up 2 bases and V 5 bases, and 4 bases lay outside the gene matches. CDR1 and CDR2 (germline): SGHVS, FNYEAQ. The CDR3 has 15 amino acids. CDR3 loop: CASSQWTSGTYEQYF. Here the CDR3 DNA reads TGTGCCAGCAGCCAGTGGACTAGCGGGACCTACGAGCAGTACTTC.

A single count supports this clone. V is TRBV10-2 and J is TRBJ2-3; 11 positions match TRBD2. Germline CDR1 WSHSY, CDR2 SAAADI. The CDR3 spans 14 residues. With 8 bases clipped from V and 4 bases from J, the junction kept 5 bases outside the gene matches. The CDR3 DNA follows: TGCGCCAGCCGTCTACTAGCGGGAGCAGATACGCAGTATTTT. Translating it yields CASRLLAGADTQYF.

V is TRBV28 and J is TRBJ1-5, with 9 bases that match TRBD1. The germline gives CDR1 MDHEN, CDR2 SYDVKM. CDR3 size: 16 residues. V lost 4 bases, J lost 7 bases, and 11 bases stayed unmatched. CDR3 sequence reads: CASSSYPGQGRQPQHF. CDR3 DNA sequence: TGTGCCAGCAGTTCCTACCCGGGACAGGGTCGGCAGCCCCAGCATTTT.

The rearrangement uses TRBV5-1 and TRBJ2-2, with D possibly matching TRBD1 (5 bases). Trimming cost V 4 bases and J 0 bases, with 10 bases left between them. CDR3 length: 15 amino acids. The germline CDR1 and CDR2 sequences are SGHRS and YFSETQ. CDR3 sequence reads: CASSVTVTNTGELFF. The DNA of the CDR3 is TGCGCCAGCAGCGTGACAGTGACGAACACCGGGGAGCTGTTTTTT. The full variable domain, rest sourced from reference TRBV5-1 and TRBJ2-2, is KAGVTQTPRYLIKTRGQQVTLSCSPISGHRSVSWYQQTPGQGLQFLFEYFSETQRNKGNFPGRFSGRQFSNSRSEMNVSTLELGDSALYLCASSVTVTNTGELFFGEGSRLTVL.

There are a few counts of this clone. The chain is built from TRBV9 and TRBJ1-1; D is uncertain. V lost 4 bases and J lost 1, with 8 bases in between. Germline CDR1 SGDLS, CDR2 YYNGEE. The CDR3 length is 13 residues. CDR3: CASSLYRNTEAFF. DNA of the CDR3: TGTGCCAGCAGCCTATACCGGAACACTGAAGCTTTCTTT.

This clone showed up just once. V gene TRBV5-5 combines with J gene TRBJ2-3; D is possibly TRBD1 (6 bases). There are 16 residues in the CDR3. Looked up from germline, CDR1 is SGHKS and CDR2 is YYEKEE (reference sequence). V lost 3 bases and J lost 1, with 15 bases in between. CDR3 sequence reads: CASSWQGGRGTDTQYF. The CDR3 DNA reads TGTGCCAGCAGCTGGCAAGGGGGTCGGGGCACAGATACGCAGTATTTT.

This clone was seen once. The chain joins TRBV4-1 to TRBJ1-2, with D perhaps matching TRBD1 (5 bases). CDR3 length: 15 amino acids. V gave up 3 bases and J gave up 2 bases, with 13 bases separating them. Germline CDR1 and CDR2: MGHRA and YSYEKL. The CDR3 DNA reads as TGCGCCAGCAGCCACCTAATTAGGGGAAACTATGGCTACACCTTC. It encodes CASSHLIRGNYGYTF.

The V gene is TRBV6-1, the J gene TRBJ1-1, with D unclear. CDR1 and CDR2 from the germline V gene are MNHNS and SASEGT. The CDR3 runs 15 residues. V was pared by 2 bases and J by 0 bases, with 10 bases between. CDR3: CASSESEGMNTEAFF. As DNA, the CDR3 is TGTGCCAGCAGTGAATCGGAGGGAATGAACACTGAAGCTTTCTTT.

This sequence joins TRBV19 and TRBJ2-7, with D hard to call. CDR3 size: 13 residues. CDR1 is LNHDA, CDR2 SQIVND, per germline (reference sequence). With 3 bases removed from V and 5 bases from J, the gap between germline ends came to 11 bases. In DNA form, the CDR3 reads TGTGCCAGTAGTATCCATCGCCAAAACGAGCAGTACTTC. It encodes CASSIHRQNEQYF.

This chain connects TRBV7-9 to TRBJ2-5; D is perhaps TRBD1 (6 bases). The CDR3 is made up of 14 amino acids. The V gene lost 4 bases and the J gene lost 2 bases, with 11 bases spanning the gap. The V gene's germline CDR1 is SEHNR and CDR2 FQNEAQ (reference sequence). The CDR3 sequence: CASSYRVSQETQYF. Written as DNA, the CDR3 is TGTGCCAGCAGCTACAGGGTTTCGCAAGAGACCCAGTACTTC.

On this clone: This sample includes further DNA sequences coding for the same CDR3. V usage is TRBV18 and J usage is TRBJ2-3; a possible D gene is TRBD2 (5 bases). V dropped 2 bases and J dropped 0 bases, with 6 bases sitting between them. The V gene's germline CDR1 is KGHSH and CDR2 LQKENI. The CDR3 spans 14 residues. The CDR3 DNA reads as TGTGCCAGCTCACCAGGAGGAAGCACAGATACGCAGTATTTT. It encodes CASSPGGSTDTQYF.

This rearrangement joins TRBV28 to TRBJ2-5, with D unclear. The CDR3 has 14 amino acids. Trimming took off 3 bases at V and 5 bases at J, with 13 bases between the two ends. Looked up from germline, CDR1 is MDHEN and CDR2 is SYDVKM. CDR3 sequence: CASSLSQVRETQYF. The CDR3 region has the DNA TGTGCCAGCAGTTTGTCCCAGGTCCGGGAGACCCAGTACTTC. Full variable domain (missing parts from reference TRBV28 and TRBJ2-5): DVKVTQSSRYLVKRTGEKVFLECVQDMDHENMFWYRQDPGLGLRLIYFSYDVKMKEKGDIPEGYSVSREKKERFSLILESASTNQTSMYLCASSLSQVRETQYFGPGTRLLVL.

The V call is TRBV5-4, the J call TRBJ1-1; 8 bases agree with TRBD1. Trimming removed 4 bases from V and 1 base from J; junction bases left unmatched: 12. The CDR3 sequence is 17 residues long. The V gene's germline CDR1 is SGHNT and CDR2 YYREEE (reference sequence). The CDR3 DNA follows: TGTGCCAGCAGCCCGGGTACAGGGGGTAGGTGGAACACTGAAGCTTTCTTT. Translating it yields CASSPGTGGRWNTEAFF.

This chain links TRBV9 with TRBJ2-3; no clear D gene. Germline V gives CDR1 SGDLS, CDR2 YYNGEE. Trimming shortened V by 1 base and J by 1 base, and 13 bases separated the two germline ends. This CDR3 comprises 16 residues. CDR3 DNA: TGTGCCAGCAGCGTAACGTCGATTCGAGGCACAGATACGCAGTATTTT. This gives the protein CASSVTSIRGTDTQYF.

The CDR3 sequence is CASSAPDREGFNEQYF. In DNA form, the CDR3 reads TGTGCCAGCAGTGCTCCGGACAGGGAAGGTTTCAACGAGCAGTACTTC. The rearrangement uses TRBV27 and TRBJ2-7; 8 bases are shared with TRBD1. The junction had 14 bases not matched to a gene; V was cut back by 5 bases and J by 5 bases. This CDR3 is 16 amino acids long. Germline V gives CDR1 MNHEY, CDR2 SMNVEV (reference sequence).

In the case of this clone: Additional DNA sequences in this sample encode the identical CDR3. This chain joins TRBV18 and TRBJ2-5; TRBD1 might be the D (6 bases). This CDR3 has 15 residues. Trimming removed 3 bases at V and 4 bases at J, with 15 bases between. CDR1 KGHSH and CDR2 LQKENI come from the germline V gene. For the CDR3, the DNA is TGTGCCAGCTCACCCCCCTCGGGCAGGGGAGAGACCCAGTACTTC. Encoded protein: CASSPPSGRGETQYF.

This sequence joins TRBV5-6 and TRBJ2-2; 8 bases agree with TRBD1. This CDR3 has 17 amino acids. Losses at the gene ends were 4 bases for V and 0 bases for J; bases not matched to a gene: 8. Germline V gene data show CDR1 as SGHDT and CDR2 as YYEEEE. The CDR3 is CASSQLRDRTNTGELFF. CDR3 nucleotides: TGTGCCAGCAGCCAACTTAGGGACAGGACGAACACCGGGGAGCTGTTTTTT.

The chain links TRBV5-6 to TRBJ2-7, with TRBD1 identical over 7 bases. The CDR3 totals 16 residues. CDR1 is SGHDT and CDR2 is YYEEEE in the germline V gene. Trimming at V came to 0 bases and at J to 2 bases, leaving 8 bases not matched to a gene. CDR3 nucleotide sequence: TGTGCCAGCAGCTTGGTCTCCGGGACAGCTCCCTACGAGCAGTACTTC. Amino acids: CASSLVSGTAPYEQYF. Combining the CDR3 with reference TRBV5-6 and TRBJ2-7 gives the whole variable domain DAGVTQSPTHLIKTRGQQVTLRCSPKSGHDTVSWYQQALGQGPQFIFQYYEEEERQRGNFPDRFSGHQFPNYSSELNVNALLLGDSALYLCASSLVSGTAPYEQYFGPGTRLTVT.

V usage is TRBV2 and J usage is TRBJ1-3, with D possibly TRBD1 on 5 matching bases. CDR3 length: 15 amino acids. V lost 4 bases and J lost 0, with 10 bases in between. In germline, CDR1 is SNHLY, CDR2 FYNNEI. The CDR3 nucleotides are TGTGCCAGCAGTGTGTGGGGCATCTCTGGAAACACCATATATTTT. Its protein product is CASSVWGISGNTIYF.

The genes are TRBV5-4 and TRBJ2-7; possibly TRBD1 or TRBD2 for D (5 bases each). The germline CDR1 and CDR2 sequences are SGHNT and YYREEE (reference sequence). This CDR3 contains 14 residues. V was pared by 4 bases and J by 5 bases, with 16 bases between. The CDR3 DNA sequence: TGTGCCAGCAGCACGGGACCCGAGGGGCACGAGCAGTACTTC. Residues: CASSTGPEGHEQYF.